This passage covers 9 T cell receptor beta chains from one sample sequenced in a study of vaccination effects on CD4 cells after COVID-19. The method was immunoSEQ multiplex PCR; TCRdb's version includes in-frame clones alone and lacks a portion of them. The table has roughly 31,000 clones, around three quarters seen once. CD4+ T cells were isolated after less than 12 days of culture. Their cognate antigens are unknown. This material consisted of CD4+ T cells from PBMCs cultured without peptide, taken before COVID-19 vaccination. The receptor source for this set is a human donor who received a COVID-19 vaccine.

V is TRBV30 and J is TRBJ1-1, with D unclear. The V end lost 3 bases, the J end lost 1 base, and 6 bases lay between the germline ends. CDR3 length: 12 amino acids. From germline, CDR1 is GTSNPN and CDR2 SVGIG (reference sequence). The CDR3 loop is CAWRRGNTEAFF. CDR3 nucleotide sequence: TGTGCCTGGAGGAGAGGGAACACTGAAGCTTTCTTT. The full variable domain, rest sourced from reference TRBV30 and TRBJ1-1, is SQTIHQWPATLVQPVGSPLSLECTVEGTSNPNLYWYRQAAGRGLQLLFYSVGIGQISSEVPQNLSASRPQDRQFILSSKKLLLSDSGFYLCAWRRGNTEAFFGQGTRLTVV.

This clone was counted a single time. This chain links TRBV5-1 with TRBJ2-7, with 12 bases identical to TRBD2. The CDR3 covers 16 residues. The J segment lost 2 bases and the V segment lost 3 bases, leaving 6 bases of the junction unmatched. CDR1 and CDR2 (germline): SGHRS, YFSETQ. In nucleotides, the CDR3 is TGCGCCAGCAGCTCCTCTAGCGGGAGGGCGGCCTACGAGCAGTACTTC. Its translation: CASSSSSGRAAYEQYF.

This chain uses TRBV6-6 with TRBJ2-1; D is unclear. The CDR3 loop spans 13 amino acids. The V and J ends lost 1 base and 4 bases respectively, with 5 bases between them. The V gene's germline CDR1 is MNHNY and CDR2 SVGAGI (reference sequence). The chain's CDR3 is CASSYYGYNEQFF. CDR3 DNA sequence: TGTGCCAGCAGTTACTATGGATACAATGAGCAGTTCTTC.

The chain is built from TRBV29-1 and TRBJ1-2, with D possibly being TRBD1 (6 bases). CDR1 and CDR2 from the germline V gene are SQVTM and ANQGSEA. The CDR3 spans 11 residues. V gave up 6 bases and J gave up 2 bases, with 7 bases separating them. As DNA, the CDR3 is TGCAGCGTCGGACAGAACTATGGCTACACCTTC. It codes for CSVGQNYGYTF.

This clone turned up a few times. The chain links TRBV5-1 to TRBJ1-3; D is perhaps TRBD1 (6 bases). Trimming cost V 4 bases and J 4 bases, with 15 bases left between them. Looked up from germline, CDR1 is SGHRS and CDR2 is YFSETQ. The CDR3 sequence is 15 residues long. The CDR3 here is CASSQTPGDGNTIYF. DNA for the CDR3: TGCGCCAGCAGCCAAACCCCAGGGGACGGAAACACCATATATTTT.

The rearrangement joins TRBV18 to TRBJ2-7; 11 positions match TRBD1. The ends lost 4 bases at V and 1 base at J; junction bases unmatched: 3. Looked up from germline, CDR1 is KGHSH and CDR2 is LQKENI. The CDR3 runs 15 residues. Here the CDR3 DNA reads TGTGCCAGCTCACAAGGACAGGGGGCTTCCTACGAGCAGTACTTC. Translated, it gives CASSQGQGASYEQYF.

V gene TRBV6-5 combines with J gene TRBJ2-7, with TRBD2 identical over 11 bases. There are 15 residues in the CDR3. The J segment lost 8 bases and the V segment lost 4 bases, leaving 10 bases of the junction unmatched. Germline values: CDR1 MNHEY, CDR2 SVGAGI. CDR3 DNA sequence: TGTGCCAGCAGTTGGGTAGCGGGAGGGCCTGTAAAGCAGTACTTC. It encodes CASSWVAGGPVKQYF.

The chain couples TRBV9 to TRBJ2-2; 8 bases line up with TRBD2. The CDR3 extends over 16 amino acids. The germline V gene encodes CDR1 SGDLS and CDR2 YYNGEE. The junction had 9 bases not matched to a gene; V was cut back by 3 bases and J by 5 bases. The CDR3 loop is CASSAAGLAGTGELFF. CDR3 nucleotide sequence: TGTGCCAGCAGCGCAGCCGGGCTAGCGGGTACCGGGGAGCTGTTTTTT.

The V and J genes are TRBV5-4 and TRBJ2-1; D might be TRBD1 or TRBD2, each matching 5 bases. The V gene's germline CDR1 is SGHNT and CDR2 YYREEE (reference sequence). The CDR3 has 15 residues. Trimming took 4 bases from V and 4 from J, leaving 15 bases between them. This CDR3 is CASSPPGRLYNEQFF. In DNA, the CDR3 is TGTGCCAGCAGCCCTCCGGGACGGCTATACAATGAGCAGTTCTTC.